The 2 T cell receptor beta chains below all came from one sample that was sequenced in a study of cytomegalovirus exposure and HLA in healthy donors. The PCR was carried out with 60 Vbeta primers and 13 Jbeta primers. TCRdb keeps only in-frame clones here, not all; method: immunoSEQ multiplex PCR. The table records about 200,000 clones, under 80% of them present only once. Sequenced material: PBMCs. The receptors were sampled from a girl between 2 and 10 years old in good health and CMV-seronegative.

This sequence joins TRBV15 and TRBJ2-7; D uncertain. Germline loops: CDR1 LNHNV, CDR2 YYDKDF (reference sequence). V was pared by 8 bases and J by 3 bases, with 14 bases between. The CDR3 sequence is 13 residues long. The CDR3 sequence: CATYSLENYEQYF. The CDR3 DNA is TGTGCCACCTACTCGTTGGAGAACTACGAGCAGTACTTC.

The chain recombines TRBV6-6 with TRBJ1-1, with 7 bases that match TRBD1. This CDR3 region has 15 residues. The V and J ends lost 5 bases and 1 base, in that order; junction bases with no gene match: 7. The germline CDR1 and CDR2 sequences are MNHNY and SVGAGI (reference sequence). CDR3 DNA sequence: TGTGCCAGCAGTCATACAGGGGCAGCGAACACTGAAGCTTTCTTT. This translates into CASSHTGAANTEAFF.